This T cell receptor (beta chain) was identified during a study of blood T cells in healthy people across ages. Study-level points and caveats: CMV infection status of these donors was not known.

Germline CDR1 is SGHKS and CDR2 is YYEKEE (reference sequence). This CDR3 has 13 residues. V was shortened by 4 bases and J by 4 bases, with 9 bases between the two germline ends. This clonotype was seen once. Its matching antigen is unknown. This CDR3 is missing its conserved last phenylalanine or tryptophan, likely due to a read error. Primers used in a second PCR of roughly 6 to 11 cycles were a sample-barcoded 5' primer and a J-beta primer mix. Carrying 12 random nucleotides, a template-switch adaptor labeled each individual cDNA molecule. Each sample provided no less than 2.5 million CDR3-containing paired-end reads. TCRdb recomputed calls from the 5' RACE reads with MiXCR, one row per CDR3 protein. The data contain 750,000 to 850,000 distinct CDR3 sequences, around 25% of them singletons. The same data also went into a second study, on T cells of mothers and their children. That paper states: Overlap in related mother-child pairs always slightly exceeded unrelated pairs, never significantly.

The sequenced sample consisted of blood. The chain couples TRBV5-5 to TRBJ2-1, with D hard to call. The receptor was isolated from a boy younger than 18 in good health. This chain's CDR3 is CASSPDLYNEQFL. The CDR3 DNA is TGTGCCAGCAGCCCGGACCTTTACAATGAGCAGTTCCTC.